This TCR beta chain was identified in a study of blood T cell repertoires in COVID-19. This table comes from immunoSEQ multiplex PCR, and its TCRdb copy is limited to in-frame clones, with some not included. Here the sample spans some 290,000 clones, roughly 90% being singletons. Per germline, CDR1 SGHTS and CDR2 YDEGEE. Trimming cost V 4 bases and J 6 bases; bases outside gene matches: 4. The CDR3 spans 13 residues. Participant reports of clinical history set cohort assignment. The sample taken for sequencing was PBMCs or T cells enriched from blood (not recorded which). The source of this sequence is a woman between 25 and 40 years old who had been exposed to COVID-19. The chain recombines TRBV5-8 with TRBJ1-5; 7 nucleotides line up with TRBD1. CDR3 nucleotide sequence: TGTGCCAGCAGCGGAACAGGGGTTCAGCCCCAGCATTTT. Translation: CASSGTGVQPQHF. Looking up the rest from reference TRBV5-8 and TRBJ1-5 gives the full variable domain: EAGVTQSPTHLIKTRGQQATLRCSPISGHTSVYWYQQALGLGLQFLLWYDEGEERNRGNFPPRFSGRQFPNYSSELNVNALELEDSALYLCASSGTGVQPQHFGDGTRLSIL.